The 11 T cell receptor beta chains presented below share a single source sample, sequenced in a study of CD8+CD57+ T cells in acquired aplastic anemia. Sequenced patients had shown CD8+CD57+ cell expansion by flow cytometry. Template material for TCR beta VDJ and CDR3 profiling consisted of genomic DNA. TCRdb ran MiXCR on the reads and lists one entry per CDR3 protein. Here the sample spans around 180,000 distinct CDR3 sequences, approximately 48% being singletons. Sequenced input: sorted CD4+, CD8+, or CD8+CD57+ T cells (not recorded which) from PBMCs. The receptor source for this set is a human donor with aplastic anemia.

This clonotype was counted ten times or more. CDR3 in amino acids: CSVEENRGDPTEAFF. CDR3 nucleotide sequence: TGCAGCGTTGAAGAAAACCGAGGGGATCCCACTGAAGCTTTCTTT. The chain uses TRBV29-1 and TRBJ1-1; D is perhaps TRBD1 (5 bases). CDR1 is SQVTM, CDR2 ANQGSEA, per germline. The CDR3 is 15 amino acids. Trimming left V 0 bases short and J 4 bases short, with 15 bases between.

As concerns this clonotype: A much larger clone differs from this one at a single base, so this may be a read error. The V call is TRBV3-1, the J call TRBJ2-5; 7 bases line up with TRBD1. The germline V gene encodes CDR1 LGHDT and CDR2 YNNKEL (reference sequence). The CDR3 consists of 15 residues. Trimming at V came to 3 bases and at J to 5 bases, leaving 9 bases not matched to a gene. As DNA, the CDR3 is TGTGCCAGCAGCCACGCGACAGGGACGGAGGAGACCCAGTACTTC. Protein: CASSHATGTEETQYF.

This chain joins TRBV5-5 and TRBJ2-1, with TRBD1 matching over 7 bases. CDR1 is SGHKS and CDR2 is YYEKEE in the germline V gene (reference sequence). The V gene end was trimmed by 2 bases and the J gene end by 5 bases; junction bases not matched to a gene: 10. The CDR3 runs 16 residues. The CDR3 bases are TGTGCCAGCAGCTTATTTTCCGGACAGGCTGACAATGAGCAGTTCTTC. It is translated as CASSLFSGQADNEQFF.

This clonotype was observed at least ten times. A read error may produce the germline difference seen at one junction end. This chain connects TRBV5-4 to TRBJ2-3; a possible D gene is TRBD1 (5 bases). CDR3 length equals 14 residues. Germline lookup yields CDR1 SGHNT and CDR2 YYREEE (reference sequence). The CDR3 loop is CASRLGRNTDTQYF. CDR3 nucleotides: TGTGCCAGCAGATTGGGGCGGAACACAGATACGCAGTATTTT.

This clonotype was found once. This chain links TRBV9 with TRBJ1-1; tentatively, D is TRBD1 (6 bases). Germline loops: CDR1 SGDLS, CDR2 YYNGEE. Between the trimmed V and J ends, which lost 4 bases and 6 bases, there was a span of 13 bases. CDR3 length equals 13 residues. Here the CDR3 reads CASSFGGRAEAFF. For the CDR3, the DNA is TGTGCCAGCAGCTTTGGGGGGCGCGCTGAAGCTTTCTTT. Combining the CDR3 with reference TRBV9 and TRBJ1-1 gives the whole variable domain DSGVTQTPKHLITATGQRVTLRCSPRSGDLSVYWYQQSLDQGLQFLIQYYNGEERAKGNILERFSAQQFPDLHSELNLSSLELGDSALYFCASSFGGRAEAFFGQGTRLTVV.

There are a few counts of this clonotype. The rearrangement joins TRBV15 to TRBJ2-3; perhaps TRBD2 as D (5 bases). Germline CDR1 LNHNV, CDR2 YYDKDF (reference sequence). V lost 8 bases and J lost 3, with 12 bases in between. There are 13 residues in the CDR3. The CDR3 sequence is CATQASRTDTQYF. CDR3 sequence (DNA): TGTGCCACCCAGGCTAGCAGGACAGATACGCAGTATTTT.

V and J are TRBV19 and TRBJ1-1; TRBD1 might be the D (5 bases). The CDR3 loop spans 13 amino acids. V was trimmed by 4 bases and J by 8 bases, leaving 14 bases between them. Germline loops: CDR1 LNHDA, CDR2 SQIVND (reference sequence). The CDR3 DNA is TGTGCCAGTAGTACCCGGGACCTACCAGAAGCTTTCTTT. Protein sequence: CASSTRDLPEAFF.

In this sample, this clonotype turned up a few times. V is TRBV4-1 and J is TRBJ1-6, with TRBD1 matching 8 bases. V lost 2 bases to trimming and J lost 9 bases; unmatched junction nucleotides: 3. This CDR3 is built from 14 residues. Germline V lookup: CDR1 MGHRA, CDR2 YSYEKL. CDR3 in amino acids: CASSQPGGSSPLHF. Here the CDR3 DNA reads TGCGCCAGCAGCCAACCAGGGGGCAGTTCACCCCTCCACTTT.

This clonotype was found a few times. The DNA for the CDR3 is TGTGCCAGCAGCGCAACACAGAACAGGGGGCAAGAGACCCAGTACTTC. This encodes CASSATQNRGQETQYF. This chain joins TRBV9 and TRBJ2-5; 8 nucleotides agree with TRBD1. Per germline, CDR1 SGDLS and CDR2 YYNGEE. J lost 2 bases, V lost 3 bases, and 9 bases had no gene match. The CDR3 consists of 16 residues.

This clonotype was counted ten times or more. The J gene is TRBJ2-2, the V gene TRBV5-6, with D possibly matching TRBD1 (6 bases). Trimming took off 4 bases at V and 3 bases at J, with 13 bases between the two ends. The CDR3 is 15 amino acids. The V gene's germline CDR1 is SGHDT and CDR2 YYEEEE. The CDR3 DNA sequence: TGTGCCAGCAGCCACCAGACAGGCGACACCGGGGAGCTGTTTTTT. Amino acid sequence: CASSHQTGDTGELFF.

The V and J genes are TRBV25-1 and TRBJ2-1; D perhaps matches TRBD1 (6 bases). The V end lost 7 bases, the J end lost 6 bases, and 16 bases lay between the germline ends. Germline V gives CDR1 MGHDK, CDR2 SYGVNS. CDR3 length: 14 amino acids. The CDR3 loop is CASTSQGKGNEQFF. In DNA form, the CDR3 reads TGTGCCAGCACGTCCCAGGGGAAAGGCAATGAGCAGTTCTTC.